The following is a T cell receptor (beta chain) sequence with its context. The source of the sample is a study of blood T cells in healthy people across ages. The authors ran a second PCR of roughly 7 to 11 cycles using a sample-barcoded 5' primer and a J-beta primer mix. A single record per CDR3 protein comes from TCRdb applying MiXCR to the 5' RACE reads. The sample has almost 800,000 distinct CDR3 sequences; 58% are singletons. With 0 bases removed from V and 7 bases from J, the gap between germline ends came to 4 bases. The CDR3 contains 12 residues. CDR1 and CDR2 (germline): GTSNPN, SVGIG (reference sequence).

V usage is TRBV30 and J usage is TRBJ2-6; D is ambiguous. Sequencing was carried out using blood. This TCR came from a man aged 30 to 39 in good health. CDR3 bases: TGTGCCTGGAGTGTGGAAGCCAACGTCCTGACTTTC. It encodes CAWSVEANVLTF.